The sequence of this T cell receptor beta chain was determined in a study of blood T cell repertoires in COVID-19. Source study methods: Estimation of nucleated cell counts relied on the amplification of reference gene primers. The method was immunoSEQ multiplex PCR; TCRdb's version includes in-frame clones alone and lacks a portion of them. V and J calls plus clone size are reproduced from that table; the DNA served to infer D and trimming. The table lists 150,000 to 190,000 clones, over 75% of them singletons. J lost 2 bases, V lost 7 bases, and 5 bases had no gene match. CDR3 length: 13 amino acids. Germline lookup yields CDR1 MNHEY and CDR2 SMNVEV (reference sequence).

The clonotype was recovered from a woman in her 40s with acute or convalescent COVID-19. The rearrangement uses TRBV27 and TRBJ2-7; 7 positions match TRBD2. The sample taken for sequencing was peripheral blood. The CDR3 loop is CASKGSGPYEQYF. The DNA for the CDR3 is TGTGCCAGCAAAGGTAGCGGGCCCTACGAGCAGTACTTC.